A single count supports the clone carrying this T cell receptor beta chain. Its antigen is unknown. PCR was performed a second time for about 7 to 11 cycles using a sample-barcoded 5' primer and a J-beta primer mix. TCRdb reanalysed the 5' RACE reads using MiXCR and keeps one entry per CDR3 protein. The data contain about 1.8 million distinct CDR3 sequences, around 48% of them singletons. V lost 1 base and J lost 2, with 10 bases in between. This CDR3 contains 15 residues. Per germline, CDR1 LGHDT and CDR2 YNNKEL (reference sequence). The data derive from a study of blood T cells in healthy people across ages. About the research overall: About one barcoded beta molecule was captured per two T cells (by template switching).

Study-wide results and limits: The study regarded diversity estimates from one million T cells as underestimates. Among long-lived donors, naive CD4+ cells were more numerous and diversity higher than in aged donors.

The amount of total RNA extracted per sample was at least 5 micrograms. Sequenced material: blood. This TCR was sampled from a woman between 40 and 50 years old in good health. The chain recombines TRBV3-1 with TRBJ2-3; D possibly corresponds to TRBD1 (5 bases). CDR3: CASSQGTPITDTQYF. Here the CDR3 DNA reads TGTGCCAGCAGCCAAGGGACACCGATCACAGATACGCAGTATTTT.